The 3 T cell receptor beta chains presented below share a single source sample, sequenced in a study of blood T cell repertoires in COVID-19. Only in-frame clones appear in the TCRdb table, and some are missing; sequencing was by immunoSEQ multiplex PCR. The table shows about 200,000 clones, with around four fifths occurring only once. The sequencing input was peripheral blood. Receptors originate from a man in his 60s with COVID-19, enrolled during active disease.

This clone has a handful of counts. J is TRBJ1-1 and V is TRBV9, with D uncertain. Trimming took off 2 bases at V and 5 bases at J, with 10 bases between the two ends. The CDR3 has 13 amino acids. The germline V gene encodes CDR1 SGDLS and CDR2 YYNGEE. The CDR3 here is CASSVHPGTEAFF. DNA for the CDR3: TGTGCCAGCAGCGTCCACCCGGGGACTGAAGCTTTCTTT.

The rearrangement links TRBV6-5 to TRBJ1-5; tentatively, D is TRBD1 (5 bases). V was cut by 8 bases and J by 0 bases, with 8 bases left in between. Germline-derived CDR1 and CDR2 are MNHEY and SVGAGI. The CDR3 is made up of 13 amino acids. The CDR3 sequence: CASGQGSNQPQHF. The CDR3 DNA reads TGTGCCAGCGGCCAGGGTAGCAATCAGCCCCAGCATTTT.

This chain joins TRBV5-1 and TRBJ2-7, with 8 bases lining up with TRBD1. Germline CDR1 and CDR2: SGHRS and YFSETQ. Trimming took 3 bases from V and 3 from J; bases not matched to a gene: 11. The CDR3 consists of 16 residues. This chain's CDR3 is CASSSFTGTGYYEQYF. The CDR3 nucleotides read TGCGCCAGCAGCTCCTTTACCGGGACAGGATACTACGAGCAGTACTTC.